The rows below give T cell receptor beta chains drawn from one sample of a study of beta chain features in type 1 diabetes. TCRdb's copy holds only in-frame clones and misses some; the assay was immunoSEQ multiplex PCR. The table has about 180,000 clones, under 9.5% seen once. Sequencing was performed on central memory CD4+ T cells from blood. Source of these receptors: a man aged 18 to 29 with type 1 diabetes. Both conserved end residues are part of each CDR3. The D gene is left open where the match is weak. Rows may omit the clone size; those that give it use once, few, many or a size class.

>NA|few|TRBV27|TRBJ1-1
TGTGCCAGCAGTCCAACAGGATTTAGCAACACTGAAGCTTTCTTT
CASSPTGFSNTEAFF
>TRBD2|NA|TRBV5-4|TRBJ2-7
TGTGCCAGCAGCCCCGGGACTAGCGGGGGACCATGGGGGGAGCAGTACTTC
CASSPGTSGGPWGEQYF
>TRBD2|few|TRBV2|TRBJ2-2
TGTGCCAGCAGTGAGGGGGGGATTGGCACCGGGGAGCTGTTTTTT
CASSEGGIGTGELFF
>NA|few|TRBV4-3|TRBJ1-2
TGCGCCAGCAGCCTCCTCCAGGGAGGTGGCTACACCTTC
CASSLLQGGGYTF
>TRBD2|few|TRBV18|TRBJ2-5
TGTGCCAGCTCACCGAGTCGGGGGGGACTAGAGACCCAGTACTTC
CASSPSRGGLETQYF
>NA|NA|TRBV2|TRBJ2-1
TGTGCCAGCAGTGAAGGGTGGGCCCGATTGGTCTTC
CASSEGWARLVF
>NA|few|TRBV4-3|TRBJ1-5
TGCGCCAGCAGCCAAGCGTCAGGCCAGCCCCAGCATTTT
CASSQASGQPQHF
>TRBD1|NA|TRBV7-9|TRBJ1-4
TGTGCCAGCAGCCCCAGGGGGATCGAAAAACTGTTTTTT
CASSPRGIEKLFF
>NA|few|TRBV7-9|TRBJ2-6
TGTGCCAGCAGCTTACCCTCCTCTGGGGCCAACGTCCTGACTTTC
CASSLPSSGANVLTF
>NA|few|TRBV27|TRBJ1-2
TGTGCCAGCAGTTTTGGCGGCTCTATTCAAGGCTACACCTTC
CASSFGGSIQGYTF
>TRBD1|few|TRBV11-2|TRBJ2-1
TGTGCCAGCAGCTTAGATCAAGGGGGCACCTCCTCCTACAATGAGCAGTTCTTC
CASSLDQGGTSSYNEQFF
>TRBD1|NA|TRBV29-1|TRBJ2-5
TGCAGCGTTGACGCGGGACAGGGGATAGAGACCCAGTACTTC
CSVDAGQGIETQYF
>TRBD1|NA|TRBV4-3|TRBJ2-7
TGCGCCAGCAGCCAAGAGAGGACAGGAAACTACGAGCAGTACTTC
CASSQERTGNYEQYF
>NA|NA|TRBV20-1|TRBJ1-4
TGCAGTGTCGAAACATTTGGAAAACTGTTTTTT
CSVETFGKLFF
>NA|NA|TRBV25-1|TRBJ1-2
TGTGCCAGCAGTGGGCAGTTTGCGGGTGGCTACACCTTC
CASSGQFAGGYTF
>NA|few|TRBV28|TRBJ2-5
TGTGCCAGCGGAACAGGGAGAGAGACCCAGTACTTC
CASGTGRETQYF
>TRBD2|NA|TRBV4-2|TRBJ2-1
TGTGCCAGCAGCCAAGCGGCGGCGAGCAGCGGGAGCAATGAGCAGTTCTTC
CASSQAAASSGSNEQFF
>NA|few|TRBV5-1|TRBJ2-5
TGCGCCAGCAGCTTCTCTGGGTCCAGGGAAGAGACCCAGTACTTC
CASSFSGSREETQYF
>TRBD1|few|TRBV27|TRBJ2-7
TGTGCCAGCAGTTTAAGGGGACAGGGGCACTACGAGCAGTACTTC
CASSLRGQGHYEQYF
>NA|NA|TRBV11-2|TRBJ2-3
TGTGCCAGCAGCTTGGTGAGGGATACGCAGTATTTT
CASSLVRDTQYF
>TRBD1|NA|TRBV19|TRBJ2-7
TGTGCCAGTAGAAAACAGGGGGCCTCCTACGAGCAGTACTTC
CASRKQGASYEQYF
>NA|few|TRBV7-2|TRBJ2-1
TGTGCCAGCAGCCCAGGGTCCTGGCAGTTCTTC
CASSPGSWQFF
>NA|few|TRBV11-2|TRBJ2-2
TGTGCCAGCAGCTTAGGGGCAGGGGCGAACACCGGGGAGCTGTTTTTT
CASSLGAGANTGELFF
>TRBD2|few|TRBV5-1|TRBJ2-7
TGCGCCAGCAGCTTCGGGGGGACCACGTACGAGCAGTACTTC
CASSFGGTTYEQYF
>TRBD2|few|TRBV5-1|TRBJ2-1
TGCGCCAGCAGCTGGGGACTAGCGGGGTCCTACAATGAGCAGTTCTTC
CASSWGLAGSYNEQFF
>TRBD1|NA|TRBV4-3|TRBJ2-2
TGCGCCAGCAGCCGCAAGCAGGGGGCAAGCACCGGGGAGCTGTTTTTT
CASSRKQGASTGELFF
>NA|NA|TRBV7-9|TRBJ1-5
TGTGCCAGCAGCATGGGGACATATCCAAATCAGCCCCAGCATTTT
CASSMGTYPNQPQHF
>NA|NA|TRBV9|TRBJ2-7
TGTGCCAGCAGCGTCCGGTCGGTCCCCTACGAGCAGTACTTC
CASSVRSVPYEQYF
>NA|few|TRBV10-3|TRBJ1-5
TGTGCCATCAACAGTCCCAATCAGCCCCAGCATTTT
CAINSPNQPQHF
>NA|many|TRBV11-3|TRBJ2-2
TGTGCCAGCAGCTTAGGGGCAGGGCTTCACACCGGGGAGCTGTTTTTT
CASSLGAGLHTGELFF
>TRBD1|few|TRBV9|TRBJ2-7
TGTGCCAGCAGCGTAGGGGACAGGCCCCACGAGCAGTACTTC
CASSVGDRPHEQYF
>NA|few|TRBV28|TRBJ1-2
TGTGCCAGCAGCTCTCGGGGGTATGGCTACACCTTC
CASSSRGYGYTF
>TRBD1|few|TRBV5-4|TRBJ2-7
TGTGCCAGCAGCCTACCGGGGGACAGGAACGAGCAGTACTTC
CASSLPGDRNEQYF
>NA|few|TRBV28|TRBJ2-7
TGTGCCAGCAGTCACCACGGGGGAGTGAACGAGCAGTACTTC
CASSHHGGVNEQYF
>TRBD1|NA|TRBV6-5|TRBJ2-7
TGTGCCAGCAGTCGGGACAGGGGTATCCACGAGCAGTACTTC
CASSRDRGIHEQYF
>TRBD2|few|TRBV19|TRBJ2-1
TGTGCCAGTAGTACGGGACTAGCCGTCTACAATGAGCAGTTCTTC
CASSTGLAVYNEQFF
>TRBD2|medium-sized|TRBV19|TRBJ2-1
TGTGCCAGTAGTATTATCGGACTAGCGGGGGGAGAGCAGTTCTTC
CASSIIGLAGGEQFF
>TRBD1|NA|TRBV14|TRBJ2-2
TGTGCCAGCAGCCAATGGGGGGACAGGGGCCGGGAGCTGTTTTTT
CASSQWGDRGRELFF
>TRBD2|once|TRBV5-4|TRBJ2-1
TGTGCCAGCAGCTCTAGACTAGCGGGCTACAATGAGCAGTTCTTC
CASSSRLAGYNEQFF
>NA|few|TRBV7-2|TRBJ2-1
TGTGCCAGCAGCTTAGTTCCGCACCTGCGAGGCAATGAGCAGTTCTTC
CASSLVPHLRGNEQFF
>TRBD1|few|TRBV28|TRBJ2-2
TGTGCCAGCAGTGCGACAGGGTTAGGTTGGCTGTTTTTT
CASSATGLGWLFF